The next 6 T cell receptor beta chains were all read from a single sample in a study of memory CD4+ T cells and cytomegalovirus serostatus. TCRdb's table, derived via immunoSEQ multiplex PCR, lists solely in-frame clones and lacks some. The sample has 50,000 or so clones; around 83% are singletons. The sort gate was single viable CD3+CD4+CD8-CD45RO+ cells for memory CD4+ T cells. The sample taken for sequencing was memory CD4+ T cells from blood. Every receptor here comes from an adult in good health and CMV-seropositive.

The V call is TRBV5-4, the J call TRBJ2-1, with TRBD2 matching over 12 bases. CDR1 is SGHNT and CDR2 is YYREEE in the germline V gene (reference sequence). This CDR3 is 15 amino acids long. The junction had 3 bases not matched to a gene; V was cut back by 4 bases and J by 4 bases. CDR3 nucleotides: TGTGCCAGCAGCCCTACTAGCGGGGGGTACAATGAGCAGTTCTTC. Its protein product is CASSPTSGGYNEQFF.

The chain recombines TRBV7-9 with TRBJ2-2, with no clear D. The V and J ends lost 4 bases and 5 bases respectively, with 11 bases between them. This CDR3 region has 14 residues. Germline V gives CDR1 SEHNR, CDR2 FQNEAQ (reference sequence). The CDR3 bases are TGTGCCAGCAGCTATGAGACTGCGACCGGGGAGCTGTTTTTT. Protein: CASSYETATGELFF.

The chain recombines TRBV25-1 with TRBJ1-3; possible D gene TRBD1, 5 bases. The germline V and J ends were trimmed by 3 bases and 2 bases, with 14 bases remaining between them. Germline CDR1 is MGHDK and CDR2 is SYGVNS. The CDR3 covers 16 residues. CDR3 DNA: TGTGCCAGCAGTGATCCCGGGGGGGAGGCTGGAAACACCATATATTTT. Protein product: CASSDPGGEAGNTIYF.

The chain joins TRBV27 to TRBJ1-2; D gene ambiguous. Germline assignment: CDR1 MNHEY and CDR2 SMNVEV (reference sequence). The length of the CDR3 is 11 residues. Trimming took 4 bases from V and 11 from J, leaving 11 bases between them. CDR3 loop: CASSYGGPYTF. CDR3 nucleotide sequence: TGTGCCAGCAGTTATGGAGGGCCATACACCTTC.

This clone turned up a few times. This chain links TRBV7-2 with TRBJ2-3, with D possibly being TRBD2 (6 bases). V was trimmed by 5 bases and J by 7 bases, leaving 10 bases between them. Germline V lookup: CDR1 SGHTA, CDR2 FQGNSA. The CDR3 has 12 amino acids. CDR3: CASSRDSYTQYF. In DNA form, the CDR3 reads TGTGCCAGCAGCCGGGACTCTTATACGCAGTATTTT. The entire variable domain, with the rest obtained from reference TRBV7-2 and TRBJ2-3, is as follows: GAGVSQSPSNKVTEKGKDVELRCDPISGHTALYWYRQSLGQGLEFLIYFQGNSAPDKSGLPSDRFSAERTGGSVSTLTIQRTQQEDSAVYLCASSRDSYTQYFGPGTRLTVL.

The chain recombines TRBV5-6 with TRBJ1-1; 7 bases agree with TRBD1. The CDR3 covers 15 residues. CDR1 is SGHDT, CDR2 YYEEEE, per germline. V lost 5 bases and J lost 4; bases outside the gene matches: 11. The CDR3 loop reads CASRLTGIASTEAFF. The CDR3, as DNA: TGTGCCAGCAGGTTGACAGGGATTGCGAGCACTGAAGCTTTCTTT.